This section outlines one TCR beta chain sequence together with its context. Its antigen is still unknown. Germline loops: CDR1 KGHSH, CDR2 LQKENI. Trimming removed 3 bases at V and 2 bases at J, with 10 bases between. CDR3 size: 14 residues. The data are from a study of T cell responses to AZD1222 COVID-19 vaccine. Study at large: Combined were second doses at about 4 or about 12 weeks.

Assay used: immunoSEQ multiplex PCR; TCRdb lists only in-frame clones, some missing. The sample lists 100,000 to 150,000 clones, roughly 90% seen once, with approximately 1.5% in the top ten. General study points: At baseline, just a handful of AZD1222 recipients tested seropositive. Following two doses of AZD1222, Spike-specific TCR breadth and depth rose.

The chain recombines TRBV18 with TRBJ1-2; D gene uncertain. Sequencing was performed on peripheral blood, taken on day 0 of AZD1222 vaccination. The TCR originated in an adult in good health. The CDR3 reads CASSPGLSNYGYTF. DNA for the CDR3: TGTGCCAGCTCACCGGGCCTATCGAACTATGGCTACACCTTC.